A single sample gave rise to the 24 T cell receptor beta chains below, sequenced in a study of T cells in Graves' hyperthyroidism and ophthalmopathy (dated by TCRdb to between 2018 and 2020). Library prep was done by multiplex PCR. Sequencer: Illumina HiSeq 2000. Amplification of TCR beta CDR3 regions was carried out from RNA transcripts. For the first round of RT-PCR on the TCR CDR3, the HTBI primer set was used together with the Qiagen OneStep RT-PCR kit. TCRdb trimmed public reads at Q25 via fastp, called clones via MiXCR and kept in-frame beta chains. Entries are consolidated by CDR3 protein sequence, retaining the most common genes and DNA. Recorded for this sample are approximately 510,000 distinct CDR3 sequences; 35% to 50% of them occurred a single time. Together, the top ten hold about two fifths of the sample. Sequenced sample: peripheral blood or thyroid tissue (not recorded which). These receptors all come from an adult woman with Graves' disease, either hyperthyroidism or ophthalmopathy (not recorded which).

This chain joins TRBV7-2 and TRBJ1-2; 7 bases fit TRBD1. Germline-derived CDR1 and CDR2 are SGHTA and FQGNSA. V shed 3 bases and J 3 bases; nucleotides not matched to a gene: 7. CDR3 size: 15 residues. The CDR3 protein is CASSFARQGHYGYTF. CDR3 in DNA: TGTGCCAGCAGCTTCGCCCGACAGGGTCACTATGGCTACACCTTC.

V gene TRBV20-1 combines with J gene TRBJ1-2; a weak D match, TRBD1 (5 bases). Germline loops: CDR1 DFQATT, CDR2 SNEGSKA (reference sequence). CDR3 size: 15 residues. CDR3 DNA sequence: TGCAGCGTTGAAGAGGCAGGGAGGATGGGTGGTGGCTACACCTTC. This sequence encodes CSVEEAGRMGGGYTF.

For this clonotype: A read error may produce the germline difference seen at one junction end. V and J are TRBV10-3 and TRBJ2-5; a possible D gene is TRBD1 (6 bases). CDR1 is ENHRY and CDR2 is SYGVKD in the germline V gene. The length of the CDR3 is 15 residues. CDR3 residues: CAVRPTDTGTETQYF. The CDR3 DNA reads TGTGCCGTCAGGCCCACCGATACAGGGACAGAGACCCAGTACTTC.

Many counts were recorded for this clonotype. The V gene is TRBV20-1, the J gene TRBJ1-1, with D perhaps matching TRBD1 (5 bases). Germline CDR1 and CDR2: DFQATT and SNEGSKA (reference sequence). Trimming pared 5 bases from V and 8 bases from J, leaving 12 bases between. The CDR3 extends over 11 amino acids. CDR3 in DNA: TGCAGTGCTCCACGCGACAGCGAAGCTTTCTTT. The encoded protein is CSAPRDSEAFF.

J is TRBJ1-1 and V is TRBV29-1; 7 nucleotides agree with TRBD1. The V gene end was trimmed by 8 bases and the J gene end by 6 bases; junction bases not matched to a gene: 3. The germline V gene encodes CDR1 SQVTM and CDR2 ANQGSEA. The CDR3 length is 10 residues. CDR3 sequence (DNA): TGCAGCCATGACAGGGCTGAAGCTTTCTTT. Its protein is CSHDRAEAFF.

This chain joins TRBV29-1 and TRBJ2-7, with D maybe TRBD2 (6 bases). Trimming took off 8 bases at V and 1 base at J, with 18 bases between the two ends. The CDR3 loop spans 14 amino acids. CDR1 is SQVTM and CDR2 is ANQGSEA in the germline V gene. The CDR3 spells CSWGDGGPSYEQYF. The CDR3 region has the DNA TGCAGCTGGGGGGACGGGGGTCCTTCCTACGAGCAGTACTTC.

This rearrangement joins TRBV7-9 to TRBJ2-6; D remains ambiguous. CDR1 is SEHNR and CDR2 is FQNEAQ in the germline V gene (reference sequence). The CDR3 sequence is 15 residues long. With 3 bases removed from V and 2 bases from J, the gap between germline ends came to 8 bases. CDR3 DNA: TGTGCCAGCAGCTTGTCCTGGGCTGGGGCCAACGTCCTGACTTTC. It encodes CASSLSWAGANVLTF. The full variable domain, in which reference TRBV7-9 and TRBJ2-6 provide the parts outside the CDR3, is DTGVSQNPRHKITKRGQNVTFRCDPISEHNRLYWYRQTLGQGPEFLTYFQNEAQLEKSRLLSDRFSAERPKGSFSTLEIQRTEQGDSAMYLCASSLSWAGANVLTFGAGSRLTVL.

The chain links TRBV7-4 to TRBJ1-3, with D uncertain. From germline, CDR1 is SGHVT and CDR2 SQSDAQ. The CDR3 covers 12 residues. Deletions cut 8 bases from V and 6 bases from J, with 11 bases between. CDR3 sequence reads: CASGPGLNTIYF. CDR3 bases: TGTGCCAGCGGGCCCGGGCTAAACACCATATATTTT.

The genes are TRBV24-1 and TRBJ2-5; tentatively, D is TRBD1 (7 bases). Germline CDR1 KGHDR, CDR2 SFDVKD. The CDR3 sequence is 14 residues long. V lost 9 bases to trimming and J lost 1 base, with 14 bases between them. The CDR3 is CATPAGGSQETQYF. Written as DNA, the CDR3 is TGTGCCACCCCGGCAGGGGGGAGCCAAGAGACCCAGTACTTC.

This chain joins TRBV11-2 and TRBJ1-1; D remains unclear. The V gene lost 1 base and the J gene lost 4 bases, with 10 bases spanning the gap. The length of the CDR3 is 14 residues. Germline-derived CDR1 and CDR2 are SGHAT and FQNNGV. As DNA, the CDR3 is TGTGCCAGCAGCTTAGCGGTGAGGTCCACTGAAGCTTTCTTT. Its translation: CASSLAVRSTEAFF.

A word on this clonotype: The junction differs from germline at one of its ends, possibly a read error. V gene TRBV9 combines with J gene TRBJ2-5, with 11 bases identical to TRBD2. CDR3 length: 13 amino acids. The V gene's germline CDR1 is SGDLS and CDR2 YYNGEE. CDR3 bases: TGTGCCAGTAGCGGGAGGGGGAGAGAGACCCAGTACTTC. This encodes CASSGRGRETQYF.

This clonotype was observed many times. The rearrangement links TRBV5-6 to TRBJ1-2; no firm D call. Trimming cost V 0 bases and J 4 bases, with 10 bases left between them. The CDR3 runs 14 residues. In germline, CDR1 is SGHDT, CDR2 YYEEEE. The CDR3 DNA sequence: TGTGCCAGCAGCTTGGGGGTTGCGGTCTATGGCTACACCTTC. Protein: CASSLGVAVYGYTF. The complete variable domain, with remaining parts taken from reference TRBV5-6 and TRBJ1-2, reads DAGVTQSPTHLIKTRGQQVTLRCSPKSGHDTVSWYQQALGQGPQFIFQYYEEEERQRGNFPDRFSGHQFPNYSSELNVNALLLGDSALYLCASSLGVAVYGYTFGSGTRLTVV.

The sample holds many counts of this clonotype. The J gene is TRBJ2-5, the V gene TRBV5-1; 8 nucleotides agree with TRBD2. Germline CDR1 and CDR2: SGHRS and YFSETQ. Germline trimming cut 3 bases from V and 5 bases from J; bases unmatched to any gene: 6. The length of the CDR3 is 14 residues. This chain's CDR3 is CASSSGTSRETQYF. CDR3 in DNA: TGCGCCAGCAGCTCGGGGACTAGTCGGGAGACCCAGTACTTC.

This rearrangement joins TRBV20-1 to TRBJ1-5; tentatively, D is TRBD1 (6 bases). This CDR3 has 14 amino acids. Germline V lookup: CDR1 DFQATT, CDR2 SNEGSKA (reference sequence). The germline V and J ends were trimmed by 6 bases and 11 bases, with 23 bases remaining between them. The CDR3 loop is CSASPGGGLETQHF. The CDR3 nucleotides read TGCAGTGCGTCCCCCGGTGGGGGCCTGGAGACCCAGCATTTT.

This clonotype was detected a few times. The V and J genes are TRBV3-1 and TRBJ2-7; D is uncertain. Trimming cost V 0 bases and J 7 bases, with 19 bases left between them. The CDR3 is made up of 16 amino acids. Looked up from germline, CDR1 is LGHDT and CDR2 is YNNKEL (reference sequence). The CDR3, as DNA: TGTGCCAGCAGCCAAGATATGGGCTTTGGTCCGAGGGAGCAGTACTTC. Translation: CASSQDMGFGPREQYF.

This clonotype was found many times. Here the CDR3 DNA reads TGTGCCAGCAGCTCAACGGGTTACTCACCCCTCCACTTT. Its translation is CASSSTGYSPLHF. This rearrangement joins TRBV11-2 to TRBJ1-6; D is ambiguous. Trimming stripped 4 bases from V and 10 bases from J, with 11 bases between. CDR3 length equals 13 residues. Germline V CDR1 and CDR2: SGHAT, FQNNGV.

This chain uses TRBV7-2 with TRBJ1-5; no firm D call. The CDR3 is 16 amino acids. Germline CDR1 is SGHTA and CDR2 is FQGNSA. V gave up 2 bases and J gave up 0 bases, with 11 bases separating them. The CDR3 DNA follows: TGTGCCAGCAGCTTACTTGGAAGGTATAGCAATCAGCCCCAGCATTTT. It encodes CASSLLGRYSNQPQHF.

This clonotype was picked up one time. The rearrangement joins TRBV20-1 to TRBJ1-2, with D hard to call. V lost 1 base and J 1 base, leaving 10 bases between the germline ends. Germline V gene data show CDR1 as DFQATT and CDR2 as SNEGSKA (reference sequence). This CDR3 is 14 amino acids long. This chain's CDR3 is CSARGQAYNYGYTF. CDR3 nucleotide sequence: TGCAGTGCTAGAGGGCAGGCCTATAACTATGGCTACACCTTC.

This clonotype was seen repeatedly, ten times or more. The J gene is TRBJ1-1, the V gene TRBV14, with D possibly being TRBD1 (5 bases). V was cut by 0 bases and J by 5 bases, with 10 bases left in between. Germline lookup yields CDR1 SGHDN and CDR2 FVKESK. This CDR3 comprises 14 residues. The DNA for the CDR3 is TGTGCCAGCAGCCAAGACGCAGGGCGGACTGAAGCTTTCTTT. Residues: CASSQDAGRTEAFF. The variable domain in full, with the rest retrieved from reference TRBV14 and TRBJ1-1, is EAGVTQFPSHSVIEKGQTVTLRCDPISGHDNLYWYRRVMGKEIKFLLHFVKESKQDESGMPNNRFLAERTGGTYSTLKVQPAELEDSGVYFCASSQDAGRTEAFFGQGTRLTVV.

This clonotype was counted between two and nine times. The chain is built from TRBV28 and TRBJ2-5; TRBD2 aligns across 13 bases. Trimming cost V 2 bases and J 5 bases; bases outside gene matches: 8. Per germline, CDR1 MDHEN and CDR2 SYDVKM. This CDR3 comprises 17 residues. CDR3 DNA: TGTGCCAGCAGTTTAGTGATGGGGACTAGCGGGGAGGAGACCCAGTACTTC. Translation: CASSLVMGTSGEETQYF. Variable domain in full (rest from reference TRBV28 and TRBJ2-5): DVKVTQSSRYLVKRTGEKVFLECVQDMDHENMFWYRQDPGLGLRLIYFSYDVKMKEKGDIPEGYSVSREKKERFSLILESASTNQTSMYLCASSLVMGTSGEETQYFGPGTRLLVL.

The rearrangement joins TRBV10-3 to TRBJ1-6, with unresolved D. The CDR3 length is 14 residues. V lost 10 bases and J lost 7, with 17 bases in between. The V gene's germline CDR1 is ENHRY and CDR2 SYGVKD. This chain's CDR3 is CANDWTLGNSPLHF. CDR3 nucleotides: TGTGCCAACGATTGGACCCTCGGGAATTCACCCCTCCACTTT.

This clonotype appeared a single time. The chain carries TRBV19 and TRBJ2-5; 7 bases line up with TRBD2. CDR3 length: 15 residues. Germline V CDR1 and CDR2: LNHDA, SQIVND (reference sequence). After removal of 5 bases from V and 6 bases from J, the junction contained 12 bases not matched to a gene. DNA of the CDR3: TGTGCCAGTAGTTCCACAGCGGGGCTCGGGAAGACCCAGTACTTC. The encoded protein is CASSSTAGLGKTQYF.

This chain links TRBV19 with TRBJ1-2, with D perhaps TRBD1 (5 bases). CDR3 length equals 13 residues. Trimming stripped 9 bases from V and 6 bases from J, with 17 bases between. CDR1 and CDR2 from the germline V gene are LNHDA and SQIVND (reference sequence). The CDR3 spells CASTVRGDDGYTF. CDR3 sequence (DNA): TGTGCCAGCACCGTTCGGGGGGACGATGGCTACACCTTC.

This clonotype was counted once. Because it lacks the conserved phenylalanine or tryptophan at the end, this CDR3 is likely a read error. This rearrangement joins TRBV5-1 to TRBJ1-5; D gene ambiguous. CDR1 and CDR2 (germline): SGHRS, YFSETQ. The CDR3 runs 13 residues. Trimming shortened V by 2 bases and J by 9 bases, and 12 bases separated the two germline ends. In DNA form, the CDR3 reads TGCGCCAGCAGCTTATCCACGGAGGCGCCCCAGCATCTT. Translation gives CASSLSTEAPQHL.